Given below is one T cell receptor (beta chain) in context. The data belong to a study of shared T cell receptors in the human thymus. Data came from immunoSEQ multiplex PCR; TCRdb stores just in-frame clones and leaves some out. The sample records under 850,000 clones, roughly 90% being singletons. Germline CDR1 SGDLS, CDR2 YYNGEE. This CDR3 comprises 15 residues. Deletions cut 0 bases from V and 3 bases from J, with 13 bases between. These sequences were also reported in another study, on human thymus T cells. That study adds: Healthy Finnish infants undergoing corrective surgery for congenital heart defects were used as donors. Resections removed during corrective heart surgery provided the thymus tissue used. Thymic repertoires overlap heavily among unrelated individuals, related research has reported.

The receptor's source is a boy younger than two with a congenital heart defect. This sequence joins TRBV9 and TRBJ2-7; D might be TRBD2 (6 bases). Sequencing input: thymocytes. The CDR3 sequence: CASSVEGSGGYEQYF. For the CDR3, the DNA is TGTGCCAGCAGCGTAGAAGGTAGCGGAGGCTACGAGCAGTACTTC.